Shown below are 2 T cell receptor beta chains from a single sample sequenced in a study of blood T cell repertoires in COVID-19. Libraries were prepared by immunoSEQ multiplex PCR; TCRdb keeps only in-frame clonotypes and omits some of them. This table has about 78,000 clones, around 90% appearing once. The sequenced sample consisted of peripheral blood. All receptors derive from a woman aged 45-65 years in a cohort sampled during active COVID-19.

This clone was seen just once. The chain has TRBV5-4 and TRBJ2-3; 7 bases agree with TRBD1. Germline V gene lookup returns CDR1 SGHNT and CDR2 YYREEE (reference sequence). V shed 4 bases, J shed 4 bases, and the junction held 9 bases outside the gene matches. The CDR3 has 15 amino acids. The CDR3 nucleotides are TGTGCCAGCAGCCTCGACAGGGTTATAGCAGATACGCAGTATTTT. Protein sequence: CASSLDRVIADTQYF.

V and J are TRBV27 and TRBJ1-2, with 8 bases fitting TRBD1. Losses at the gene ends were 3 bases for V and 2 bases for J; bases not matched to a gene: 5. The CDR3 is made up of 15 amino acids. CDR1 MNHEY and CDR2 SMNVEV come from the germline V gene (reference sequence). The CDR3 DNA sequence: TGTGCCAGCAGTTTTGGGACAGGAGGGAACTATGGCTACACCTTC. The encoded protein is CASSFGTGGNYGYTF.